A single sample is the source of the 31 T cell receptor beta chains below, sequenced in a study of T cells after yellow fever vaccination. TCRdb reanalysed the 5' RACE reads using MiXCR and keeps one entry per CDR3 protein. This table holds some 500,000 distinct CDR3 sequences, about 13% found once. Sequences were derived from PBMCs, sampled on the day of the yellow fever booster vaccination. These receptors all stem from a man younger than 45 who received the YFV17D yellow fever vaccine.

This clonotype was recorded a few times. The gene calls are TRBV6-1 and TRBJ1-1; the D is unclear. The V end lost 5 bases, the J end lost 1 base, and 11 bases lay between the germline ends. Germline V gene sequence: CDR1 MNHNS, CDR2 SASEGT. The CDR3 contains 14 residues. CDR3 DNA sequence: TGTGCCAGCAGTCTGGTTAACTCGAACACTGAAGCTTTCTTT. This sequence encodes CASSLVNSNTEAFF.

The J gene is TRBJ2-3, the V gene TRBV7-9, with 10 bases matching TRBD2. Germline V gene lookup returns CDR1 SEHNR and CDR2 FQNEAQ (reference sequence). The length of the CDR3 is 16 residues. V lost 4 bases to trimming and J lost 4 bases; unmatched junction nucleotides: 8. CDR3 amino acids: CASSSSGRARADTQYF. The DNA of the CDR3 is TGTGCCAGCAGCTCCAGCGGGAGGGCCAGGGCAGATACGCAGTATTTT. Combining the CDR3 with reference TRBV7-9 and TRBJ2-3 gives the whole variable domain DTGVSQNPRHKITKRGQNVTFRCDPISEHNRLYWYRQTLGQGPEFLTYFQNEAQLEKSRLLSDRFSAERPKGSFSTLEIQRTEQGDSAMYLCASSSSGRARADTQYFGPGTRLTVL.

This clonotype was detected a few times. This chain links TRBV20-1 with TRBJ2-2, with D possibly matching TRBD1 (6 bases). Trimming shortened V by 3 bases and J by 1 base, and 9 bases separated the two germline ends. The CDR3 loop spans 14 amino acids. Germline V gives CDR1 DFQATT, CDR2 SNEGSKA (reference sequence). The chain's CDR3 is CSASKQGNTGELFF. The CDR3 DNA is TGCAGTGCTAGCAAACAGGGGAACACCGGGGAGCTGTTTTTT.

There are a few counts of this clonotype. The chain employs TRBV20-1 and TRBJ2-5; the D gene is possibly TRBD2 (6 bases). The CDR3 loop spans 12 amino acids. Germline V gene lookup returns CDR1 DFQATT and CDR2 SNEGSKA (reference sequence). Trimming took off 8 bases at V and 5 bases at J, with 15 bases between the two ends. As DNA, the CDR3 is TGCAGTTCGTTACCCGCGGGGGAGACCCAGTACTTC. It codes for CSSLPAGETQYF.

The chain recombines TRBV7-9 with TRBJ2-5, with D unresolved. The CDR3 is 15 amino acids. CDR1 is SEHNR, CDR2 FQNEAQ, per germline (reference sequence). Trimming took off 3 bases at V and 2 bases at J, with 13 bases between the two ends. Here the CDR3 DNA reads TGTGCCAGCAGCTTCTCGGTGGAGTTTCAAGAGACCCAGTACTTC. Translating gives CASSFSVEFQETQYF.

A few counts support this clonotype. CDR3 DNA sequence: TGTGCCAGCAGCCACGATCCCCGGGAGCCCGGGGAGCTGTTTTTT. This sequence encodes CASSHDPREPGELFF. The rearrangement links TRBV14 to TRBJ2-2; TRBD2 might be the D (6 bases). V was clipped by 3 bases and J by 6 bases, with 14 bases between them. Looked up from germline, CDR1 is SGHDN and CDR2 is FVKESK. The CDR3 has 15 residues.

V is TRBV7-2 and J is TRBJ1-3; TRBD1 aligns across 7 bases. This CDR3 spans 13 amino acids. With 5 bases clipped from V and 6 bases from J, the junction kept 4 bases outside the gene matches. Germline V gene data show CDR1 as SGHTA and CDR2 as FQGNSA. CDR3 nucleotide sequence: TGTGCCAGCAGCGGTCAGGGGGTAAACACCATATATTTT. Translating it yields CASSGQGVNTIYF.

This chain joins TRBV10-2 and TRBJ2-2; 7 nucleotides align to TRBD2. The CDR3 loop spans 16 amino acids. Germline CDR1 and CDR2: WSHSY and SAAADI. V shed 2 bases, J shed 1 base, and the junction held 4 bases outside the gene matches. The DNA for the CDR3 is TGCGCCAGCAGTGAGCCGGCTAGCGGGAACACCGGGGAGCTGTTTTTT. Protein sequence: CASSEPASGNTGELFF.

CDR3 nucleotide sequence: TGTGCCAGCAGCCGCGGGAGGGCGGGCACAGATACGCAGTATTTT. The encoded protein is CASSRGRAGTDTQYF. V and J are TRBV7-2 and TRBJ2-3; 9 bases line up with TRBD2. Germline CDR1 reads SGHTA; CDR2 reads FQGNSA. Trimming cost V 5 bases and J 1 base; bases outside gene matches: 4. The CDR3 spans 15 residues.

Many counts were recorded for this clonotype. This rearrangement joins TRBV7-9 to TRBJ2-1; 11 bases match TRBD2. CDR3 length equals 15 residues. Germline V lookup: CDR1 SEHNR, CDR2 FQNEAQ (reference sequence). The V gene end was trimmed by 5 bases and the J gene end by 4 bases; junction bases not matched to a gene: 4. This chain's CDR3 is CASSPGLAAYNEQFF. CDR3 DNA sequence: TGTGCCAGCAGCCCGGGACTAGCGGCATACAATGAGCAGTTCTTC.

This clonotype came up a few times. This rearrangement joins TRBV19 to TRBJ2-3; 11 positions agree with TRBD2. CDR3 length equals 16 residues. Germline loops: CDR1 LNHDA, CDR2 SQIVND (reference sequence). The V gene end was trimmed by 5 bases and the J gene end by 1 base; junction bases not matched to a gene: 5. For the CDR3, the DNA is TGTGCCAGTAGTCCGCAGACTAGCGGGGGCACAGATACGCAGTATTTT. It yields the protein CASSPQTSGGTDTQYF. The whole variable domain, filled in from reference TRBV19 and TRBJ2-3, reads DGGITQSPKYLFRKEGQNVTLSCEQNLNHDAMYWYRQDPGQGLRLIYYSQIVNDFQKGDIAEGYSVSREKKESFPLTVTSAQKNPTAFYLCASSPQTSGGTDTQYFGPGTRLTVL.

The chain couples TRBV20-1 to TRBJ2-7; D ambiguous. Germline-derived CDR1 and CDR2 are DFQATT and SNEGSKA (reference sequence). The CDR3 extends over 16 amino acids. Between the trimmed V and J ends, which lost 5 bases and 0 bases, there was a span of 20 bases. In DNA, the CDR3 is TGCAGTGCTCCCAACCCCGATCGACTGCTCTCCTACGAGCAGTACTTC. It specifies CSAPNPDRLLSYEQYF.

In this sample, this clonotype turned up a few times. J is TRBJ2-1 and V is TRBV6-2 or TRBV6-3; 13 bases map to TRBD2. The CDR3 contains 20 residues. V lost 6 bases to trimming and J lost 0 bases; unmatched junction nucleotides: 14. Germline V gene data show CDR1 as MNHEY and CDR2 as SVGEGT. The CDR3 sequence: CASSPRGTSGTRSSYNEQFF. The CDR3 DNA is TGTGCCAGCAGCCCACGGGGGACTAGCGGGACCCGGAGCTCCTACAATGAGCAGTTCTTC.

J is TRBJ1-1 and V is TRBV4-3; D remains unclear. With 0 bases removed from V and 2 bases from J, the gap between germline ends came to 13 bases. The CDR3 consists of 16 residues. Germline values: CDR1 LGHNA, CDR2 YSLEER. The CDR3 loop is CASSQDIAQTNTEAFF. CDR3 DNA: TGCGCCAGCAGCCAAGATATTGCACAGACAAACACTGAAGCTTTCTTT.

The V call is TRBV5-1, the J call TRBJ2-5, with unresolved D. The CDR3 runs 13 residues. Trimming cost V 0 bases and J 5 bases, with 8 bases left between them. Germline lookup yields CDR1 SGHRS and CDR2 YFSETQ. CDR3 nucleotide sequence: TGCGCCAGCAGCTTGGCCCATTCGGAGACCCAGTACTTC. Translated, it gives CASSLAHSETQYF.

This clonotype was picked up a small number of times. The chain links TRBV29-1 to TRBJ2-3; 7 bases are shared with TRBD2. V dropped 4 bases and J dropped 4; count of bases not matched to a gene: 11. Germline V gene data show CDR1 as SQVTM and CDR2 as ANQGSEA. CDR3 length: 15 amino acids. The DNA for the CDR3 is TGCAGCGTTGTGTACCCAGCGGGGACCCCAGATACGCAGTATTTT. Translation: CSVVYPAGTPDTQYF.

The rearrangement links TRBV6-5 to TRBJ2-7; D might be TRBD2 (5 bases). The CDR3 consists of 15 residues. Trimming removed 2 bases from V and 6 bases from J, with 17 bases in between. Germline V CDR1 and CDR2: MNHEY, SVGAGI. The chain's CDR3 is CASSYRTALTSEQYF. The CDR3 nucleotides are TGTGCCAGCAGTTACAGGACTGCCCTCACCTCCGAGCAGTACTTC.

This clonotype was observed a few times. The V call is TRBV6-5, the J call TRBJ2-1; 8 nucleotides agree with TRBD2. Trimming removed 0 bases from V and 8 bases from J; junction bases left unmatched: 9. The CDR3 totals 16 residues. Germline V gene lookup returns CDR1 MNHEY and CDR2 SVGAGI. DNA of the CDR3: TGTGCCAGCAGTTACTCGATACCCCTAGCGGGCGATGAGCAGTTCTTC. It codes for CASSYSIPLAGDEQFF.

The chain links TRBV29-1 to TRBJ2-1, with 7 nucleotides matching TRBD2. CDR1 is SQVTM and CDR2 is ANQGSEA in the germline V gene. This CDR3 comprises 12 residues. V trimming: 5 bases; J trimming: 4 bases; junction bases outside the gene matches: 2. Here the CDR3 reads CSVLAEYNEQFF. The DNA of the CDR3 is TGCAGCGTTCTAGCGGAGTACAATGAGCAGTTCTTC.

The CDR3 sequence is CASSQLAVGSSYNEQFF. The CDR3 nucleotides read TGTGCCAGCTCACAGTTGGCGGTTGGTAGCTCCTACAATGAGCAGTTCTTC. The chain couples TRBV18 to TRBJ2-1, with unresolved D. Looked up from germline, CDR1 is KGHSH and CDR2 is LQKENI. This CDR3 region has 17 residues. V lost 4 bases and J 0 bases, leaving 16 bases between the germline ends.

V and J are TRBV3-1 and TRBJ1-3; D is unresolved. V was pared by 5 bases and J by 4 bases, with 18 bases between. This CDR3 is 16 amino acids long. Germline V gene data show CDR1 as LGHDT and CDR2 as YNNKEL (reference sequence). The CDR3: CASSLLWDRIGNTIYF. The CDR3 region has the DNA TGTGCCAGCAGCTTACTTTGGGATCGAATAGGAAACACCATATATTTT.

The chain has TRBV20-1 and TRBJ1-4, with 8 nucleotides matching TRBD1. The germline V gene has CDR1 DFQATT and CDR2 SNEGSKA (reference sequence). CDR3 length: 14 amino acids. V lost 6 bases to trimming and J lost 5 bases; unmatched junction nucleotides: 8. The CDR3 sequence: CSATDRGTNEKLFF. The CDR3 bases are TGCAGTGCCACAGACAGGGGTACAAATGAAAAACTGTTTTTT.

This clonotype was detected only a few times. The chain uses TRBV19 and TRBJ2-4; possible D gene TRBD1, 7 bases. V was shortened by 9 bases and J by 7 bases, with 31 bases between the two germline ends. CDR1 is LNHDA, CDR2 SQIVND, per germline (reference sequence). This CDR3 is 18 amino acids long. CDR3 residues: CASENPGLQGPSNNIQYF. CDR3 bases: TGTGCCAGCGAAAACCCCGGACTACAGGGGCCTAGTAATAACATTCAGTACTTC.

The chain has TRBV5-1 and TRBJ2-2; TRBD2 matches 8 bases. The CDR3 covers 18 residues. The germline V gene encodes CDR1 SGHRS and CDR2 YFSETQ. J was trimmed by 7 bases and V by 1 base; bases with no gene match: 15. CDR3 residues: CASSLQPSSGSRNGELFF. CDR3 sequence (DNA): TGCGCCAGCAGCTTGCAACCTTCGAGCGGGAGTCGGAACGGGGAGCTGTTTTTT.

This clonotype has just a few counts. The V call is TRBV10-3, the J call TRBJ2-3, with 10 bases lining up with TRBD2. The CDR3 has 15 amino acids. Germline loops: CDR1 ENHRY, CDR2 SYGVKD. V lost 7 bases, J lost 3 bases, and 7 bases stayed unmatched. This CDR3 is CAINSAGGQTDTQYF. The CDR3 DNA sequence: TGTGCCATCAATTCAGCGGGAGGGCAGACAGATACGCAGTATTTT.

The chain combines TRBV7-2 with TRBJ2-7; D remains ambiguous. The CDR3 contains 13 residues. Trimming shortened V by 4 bases and J by 0 bases, and 7 bases separated the two germline ends. The germline gives CDR1 SGHTA, CDR2 FQGNSA. CDR3 region: CASSYFSSYEQYF. The CDR3 DNA reads as TGTGCCAGCAGCTATTTCAGCTCCTACGAGCAGTACTTC. The full variable domain, completed using reference TRBV7-2 and TRBJ2-7, is GAGVSQSPSNKVTEKGKDVELRCDPISGHTALYWYRQSLGQGLEFLIYFQGNSAPDKSGLPSDRFSAERTGGSVSTLTIQRTQQEDSAVYLCASSYFSSYEQYFGPGTRLTVT.

The J gene is TRBJ2-2, the V gene TRBV3-1, with 8 bases fitting TRBD2. V lost 2 bases, J lost 4 bases, and 3 bases stayed unmatched. CDR1 is LGHDT and CDR2 is YNNKEL in the germline V gene (reference sequence). This CDR3 spans 15 amino acids. CDR3 sequence reads: CASSQLAGFTGELFF. Here the CDR3 DNA reads TGTGCCAGCAGCCAATTAGCGGGGTTCACCGGGGAGCTGTTTTTT.

The rearrangement links TRBV20-1 to TRBJ1-2; TRBD1 agrees at 9 bases. The CDR3 has 14 residues. Germline-derived CDR1 and CDR2 are DFQATT and SNEGSKA (reference sequence). Germline trimming cut 2 bases from V and 8 bases from J; bases unmatched to any gene: 9. The CDR3 here is CSARPSGTGYGYTF. The CDR3 DNA reads as TGCAGTGCTAGACCATCCGGGACAGGGTACGGCTACACCTTC.

This clonotype was seen only a few times. The chain links TRBV18 to TRBJ1-1; TRBD1 matches 10 bases. The CDR3 consists of 16 residues. The germline V gene has CDR1 KGHSH and CDR2 LQKENI. The V segment lost 1 base and the J segment 5 bases; nucleotides outside the gene matches: 7. CDR3 in amino acids: CASSPLTGGAGTEAFF. The DNA for the CDR3 is TGTGCCAGCTCACCACTGACAGGGGGCGCGGGGACTGAAGCTTTCTTT.

The CDR3 loop reads CASSPNPPGTGAPSGANVLTF. CDR3 bases: TGTGCCAGCTCACCAAATCCCCCGGGCACGGGTGCACCCTCTGGGGCCAACGTCCTGACTTTC. The chain joins TRBV18 to TRBJ2-6; no clear D. Trimming cost V 2 bases and J 0 bases, with 23 bases left between them. This CDR3 has 21 residues. Germline CDR1 reads KGHSH; CDR2 reads LQKENI.

This clonotype was observed a handful of times. The chain recombines TRBV29-1 with TRBJ2-2; D may be TRBD2 (6 bases). Trimming left V 8 bases short and J 4 bases short, with 14 bases between. Germline CDR1 and CDR2: SQVTM and ANQGSEA. The CDR3 sequence is 13 residues long. This chain's CDR3 is CSSAEGSTGELFF. The CDR3 region has the DNA TGCAGCTCAGCGGAGGGGTCCACCGGGGAGCTGTTTTTT.